This T cell receptor (beta chain) emerged from a study of T-cell reconstitution after alpha-beta-depleted transplantation in children. J gave up 4 bases and V 4 bases, and 7 bases lay outside the gene matches. The germline CDR1 and CDR2 sequences are SQVTM and ANQGSEA. This CDR3 is 14 amino acids long. The table lists this clonotype with a count of one. Unique molecular identifiers were used in preparing the TCRbeta library. TCRdb passed the PCR reads through MiXCR, listing each CDR3 protein once. The sample carries about 400,000 distinct CDR3 sequences, roughly 22% recorded once. This material consisted of PBMCs from the stem cell graft donor, taken from the stem cell graft. This receptor was identified in a human donor who donated a stem cell graft to a child with acute myeloid leukemia. The chain is built from TRBV29-1 and TRBJ2-5, with 9 bases that match TRBD2. Here the CDR3 reads CSVVPSGALETQYF. CDR3 coding DNA: TGCAGCGTTGTGCCTAGCGGGGCCCTAGAGACCCAGTACTTC.